Detailed here is one T cell receptor (beta chain). What it binds is not known. One end of the junction is discordant with germline, which a read error may explain. Terminally differentiated effector memory CD45RA+ cells were left out of the naive CD8 fraction, which was CD45RO-negative and positively selected for CCR7. The repertoire was sequenced with immunoSEQ multiplex PCR; TCRdb's copy has only in-frame clones and lacks some. This table holds about 2.1 million clones, 85% to 95% found once. The data derive from a study of shared clonotypes between healthy human individuals. Whole-study results and caveats: Sharing across a few donors was seen in 4% to 6.5% of naive CD4 clonotypes.

This CDR3 comprises 16 residues. Germline values: CDR1 SEHNR, CDR2 FQNEAQ (reference sequence). The rearrangement uses TRBV7-9 and TRBJ1-4; D unresolved. The sample comprised naive CD8+ T cells from PBMCs. The source of this sequence is a man aged 18-30 years in good health. Some clones in this sample may be carry-over from other donors' samples. CDR3 loop: CASSFRGLRTNKKLFF. The CDR3 coding sequence is TGTGCCAGCAGCTTCAGAGGGTTACGCACTAATAAAAAACTGTTTTTT. The variable domain in full, completed from reference TRBV7-9 and TRBJ1-4, reads DTGVSQNPRHKITKRGQNVTFRCDPISEHNRLYWYRQTLGQGPEFLTYFQNEAQLEKSRLLSDRFSAERPKGSFSTLEIQRTEQGDSAMYLCASSFRGLRTNKKLFFGSGTQLSVL.